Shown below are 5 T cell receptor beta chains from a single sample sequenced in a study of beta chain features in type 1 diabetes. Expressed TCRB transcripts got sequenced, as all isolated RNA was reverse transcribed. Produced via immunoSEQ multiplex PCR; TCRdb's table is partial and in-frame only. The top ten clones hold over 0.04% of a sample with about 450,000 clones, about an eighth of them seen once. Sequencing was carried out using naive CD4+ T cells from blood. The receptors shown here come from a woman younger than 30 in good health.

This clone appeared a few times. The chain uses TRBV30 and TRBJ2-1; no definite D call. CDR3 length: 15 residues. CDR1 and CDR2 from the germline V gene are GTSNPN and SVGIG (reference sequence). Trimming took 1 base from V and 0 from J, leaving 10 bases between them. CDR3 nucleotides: TGTGCCTGGAGTGGAGGTAGTAGCTCCTACAATGAGCAGTTCTTC. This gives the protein CAWSGGSSSYNEQFF.

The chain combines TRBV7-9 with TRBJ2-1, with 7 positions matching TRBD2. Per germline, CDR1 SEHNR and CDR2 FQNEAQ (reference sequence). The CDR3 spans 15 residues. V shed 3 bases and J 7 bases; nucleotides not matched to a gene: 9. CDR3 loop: CASSLGGSLWNEQFF. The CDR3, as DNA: TGTGCCAGCAGCTTGGGCGGGAGTCTCTGGAATGAGCAGTTCTTC.

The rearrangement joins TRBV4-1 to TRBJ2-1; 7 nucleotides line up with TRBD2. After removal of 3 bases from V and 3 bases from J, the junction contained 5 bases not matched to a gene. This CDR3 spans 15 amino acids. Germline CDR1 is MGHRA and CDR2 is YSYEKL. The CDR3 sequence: CASSQPRTSYNEQFF. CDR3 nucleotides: TGCGCCAGCAGCCAGCCCAGGACTAGCTACAATGAGCAGTTCTTC.

The CDR3 nucleotides are TGCAGCGTACCAACAGGGACCTACGAGCAGTACTTC. Translated, it gives CSVPTGTYEQYF. The rearrangement joins TRBV29-1 to TRBJ2-7; a weak D match, TRBD1 (6 bases). V was cut by 6 bases and J by 2 bases, with 11 bases left in between. Germline CDR1 is SQVTM and CDR2 is ANQGSEA. The CDR3 covers 12 residues.

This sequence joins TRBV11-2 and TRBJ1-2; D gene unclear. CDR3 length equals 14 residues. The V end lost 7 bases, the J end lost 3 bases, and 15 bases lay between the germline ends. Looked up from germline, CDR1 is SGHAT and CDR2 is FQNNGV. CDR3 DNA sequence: TGTGCCAGCACCCTAGCGCCCCGAGACTATGGCTACACCTTC. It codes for CASTLAPRDYGYTF.